The next 7 T cell receptor beta chains were all read from a single sample in a study of cytomegalovirus exposure and HLA in healthy donors. The PCR employed 60 Vbeta primers together with 13 Jbeta primers. Repertoires were generated with immunoSEQ multiplex PCR, while TCRdb's copy carries only in-frame clones and drops some. This sample has 70,000 to 95,000 clones, with roughly 80% found just once. What was sequenced was PBMCs. These receptors came from a man aged 35 to 55 in good health and CMV-seronegative.

This clone turned up a few times. V and J are TRBV19 and TRBJ1-5, with 10 positions matching TRBD1. The CDR3 has 17 residues. Germline V CDR1 and CDR2: LNHDA, SQIVND (reference sequence). The V gene end was trimmed by 9 bases and the J gene end by 1 base; junction bases not matched to a gene: 12. CDR3 in DNA: TGTGCCAGCCGGCCGGGACAGGGGTTTCAGAGCAATCAGCCCCAGCATTTT. Translated: CASRPGQGFQSNQPQHF. The complete variable domain, with remaining parts taken from reference TRBV19 and TRBJ1-5, reads DGGITQSPKYLFRKEGQNVTLSCEQNLNHDAMYWYRQDPGQGLRLIYYSQIVNDFQKGDIAEGYSVSREKKESFPLTVTSAQKNPTAFYLCASRPGQGFQSNQPQHFGDGTRLSIL.

The chain joins TRBV9 to TRBJ1-5, with D possibly matching TRBD1 (5 bases). V lost 3 bases, J lost 2 bases, and 12 bases lay in between. From germline, CDR1 is SGDLS and CDR2 YYNGEE. The CDR3 has 15 residues. CDR3 loop: CASSAGAGRNQPQHF. In nucleotides, the CDR3 is TGTGCCAGCAGCGCTGGGGCAGGGCGCAATCAGCCCCAGCATTTT.

The chain couples TRBV7-9 to TRBJ2-7; 7 nucleotides line up with TRBD2. J gave up 6 bases and V 1 base, and 6 bases lay outside the gene matches. CDR1 is SEHNR, CDR2 FQNEAQ, per germline (reference sequence). The CDR3 totals 14 residues. The CDR3: CASSLGWRESEQYF. The DNA for the CDR3 is TGTGCCAGCAGCTTAGGCTGGCGGGAGTCCGAGCAGTACTTC.

This clone occurred many times. This chain connects TRBV5-6 to TRBJ1-5, with 9 bases that match TRBD1. V dropped 3 bases and J dropped 6; count of bases not matched to a gene: 10. Germline assignment: CDR1 SGHDT and CDR2 YYEEEE. This CDR3 comprises 16 residues. Here the CDR3 reads CASSSSWTGASQPQHF. As DNA, the CDR3 is TGTGCCAGCAGCTCCTCCTGGACAGGGGCCTCTCAGCCCCAGCATTTT.

This clone was observed a handful of times. For the CDR3, the DNA is TGCGCCAGCAGAAACCAGGGGGCTTCTTACGAGCAGTACTTC. It yields the protein CASRNQGASYEQYF. The chain is built from TRBV10-2 and TRBJ2-7; 8 nucleotides line up with TRBD1. Trimming took 6 bases from V and 4 from J; bases not matched to a gene: 8. Germline assignment: CDR1 WSHSY and CDR2 SAAADI. CDR3 length equals 14 residues.

This clone has just a few counts. The genes are TRBV27 and TRBJ2-3; 8 bases fit TRBD1. V was clipped by 5 bases and J by 7 bases; unmatched bases: 11. Germline lookup yields CDR1 MNHEY and CDR2 SMNVEV (reference sequence). CDR3 size: 15 residues. The CDR3 sequence is CASSISRGLRNTQYF. Written as DNA, the CDR3 is TGTGCCAGCAGTATAAGCAGGGGGCTGAGAAATACGCAGTATTTT.

The gene calls are TRBV6-1 and TRBJ2-7; D is unclear. Trimming pared 5 bases from V and 2 bases from J, leaving 4 bases between. The CDR3 is 11 amino acids. Germline loops: CDR1 MNHNS, CDR2 SASEGT. CDR3 amino acids: CASSSAYEQYF. In DNA form, the CDR3 reads TGTGCCAGCAGTTCTGCCTACGAGCAGTACTTC.